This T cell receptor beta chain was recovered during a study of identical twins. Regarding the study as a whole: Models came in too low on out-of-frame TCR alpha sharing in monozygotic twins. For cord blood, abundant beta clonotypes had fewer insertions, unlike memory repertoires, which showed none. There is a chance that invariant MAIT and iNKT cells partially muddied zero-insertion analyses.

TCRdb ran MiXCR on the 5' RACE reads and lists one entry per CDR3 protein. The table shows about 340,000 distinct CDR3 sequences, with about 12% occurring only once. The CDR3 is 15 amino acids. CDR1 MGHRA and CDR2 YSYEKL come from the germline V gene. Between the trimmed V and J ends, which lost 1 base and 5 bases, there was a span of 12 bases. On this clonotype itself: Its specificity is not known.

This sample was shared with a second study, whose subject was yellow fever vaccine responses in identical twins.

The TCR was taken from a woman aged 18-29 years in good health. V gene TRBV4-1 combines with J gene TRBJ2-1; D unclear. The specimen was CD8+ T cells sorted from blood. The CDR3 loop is CASSQVAGLNNEQFF. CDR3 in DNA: TGCGCCAGCAGCCAAGTGGCCGGCCTAAACAATGAGCAGTTCTTC.